The 24 T cell receptor beta chains in this list originate from one sample, sequenced in a study of control samples from healthy donors and cancer patients. Sequencing used immunoSEQ multiplex PCR; TCRdb keeps in-frame clones, though not all of them. The sample holds roughly 370,000 clones; 80% to 95% are singletons and the top ten take roughly 6.4%. The sample comprised PBMCs. These receptors were collected from a man aged 35 to 55 with head and neck cancer.

This chain uses TRBV27 with TRBJ2-3, with 9 bases fitting TRBD2. V lost 2 bases to trimming and J lost 4 bases; unmatched junction nucleotides: 16. Germline V CDR1 and CDR2: MNHEY, SMNVEV (reference sequence). The CDR3 is 19 residues long. The CDR3 region is CASSLSALRGRAGADTQYF. In DNA form, the CDR3 reads TGTGCCAGCAGTTTAAGCGCCCTGCGCGGGAGGGCCGGGGCAGATACGCAGTATTTT.

The chain combines TRBV19 with TRBJ2-3; 11 bases align to TRBD2. The CDR3 totals 16 residues. Germline CDR1 and CDR2: LNHDA and SQIVND (reference sequence). With V trimmed by 7 bases and J by 7 bases, 13 bases remained unmatched. The DNA of the CDR3 is TGTGCCAGTACCCCGGGGGCTAGCGGGGGGACCAATACGCAGTATTTT. The encoded protein is CASTPGASGGTNTQYF.

The J gene is TRBJ1-6, the V gene TRBV4-2; TRBD1 is a possible D gene (6 bases). The V and J ends lost 0 bases and 7 bases respectively, with 10 bases between them. The germline CDR1 and CDR2 sequences are LGHNA and YNFKEQ. CDR3 length: 15 residues. Here the CDR3 DNA reads TGTGCCAGCAGCCAAGAAACAGGGCTAAATTCACCCCTCCACTTT. Encoded protein: CASSQETGLNSPLHF.

The chain is built from TRBV5-6 and TRBJ2-7; TRBD2 matches 8 bases. After removal of 4 bases from V and 6 bases from J, the junction contained 3 bases not matched to a gene. CDR3 length: 12 amino acids. Germline CDR1 reads SGHDT; CDR2 reads YYEEEE. The CDR3 DNA reads as TGTGCCAGCAGCCCGGGGGGGGGCGAGCAGTACTTC. Encoded protein: CASSPGGGEQYF.

The genes are TRBV28 and TRBJ2-7, with a possible D match to TRBD2 (6 bases). The CDR3 covers 16 residues. Germline V gene sequence: CDR1 MDHEN, CDR2 SYDVKM. Trimming took off 4 bases at V and 1 base at J, with 17 bases between the two ends. This CDR3 is CASSSPGSSGSYEQYF. CDR3 sequence (DNA): TGTGCCAGCAGTTCCCCCGGATCAAGCGGGTCCTACGAGCAGTACTTC.

This clone was observed many times. This chain uses TRBV7-8 with TRBJ1-2, with TRBD1 identical over 7 bases. CDR3 length equals 17 residues. V dropped 4 bases and J dropped 4; count of bases not matched to a gene: 15. CDR1 and CDR2 from the germline V gene are SGHVS and FQNEAQ. The CDR3 nucleotides are TGTGCCAGCAGCTCCCTAACCCGTAGACAGGGTGGCTATGGCTACACCTTC. It encodes CASSSLTRRQGGYGYTF. The full variable domain, in which reference TRBV7-8 and TRBJ1-2 provide the parts outside the CDR3, is GAGVSQSPRYKVAKRGQDVALRCDPISGHVSLFWYQQALGQGPEFLTYFQNEAQLDKSGLPSDRFFAERPEGSVSTLKIQRTQQEDSAVYLCASSSLTRRQGGYGYTFGSGTRLTVV.

The rearrangement joins TRBV19 to TRBJ2-1; TRBD2 is a possible D gene (5 bases). The CDR3 covers 13 residues. The germline V gene has CDR1 LNHDA and CDR2 SQIVND (reference sequence). The V end was cut by 2 bases, the J end by 13 bases, with 15 bases between. The DNA of the CDR3 is TGTGCCAGTAGTATATTCAATTCAGAGGGACAGTTCTTC. Amino acids: CASSIFNSEGQFF.

The rearrangement uses TRBV2 and TRBJ2-3; 7 bases align to TRBD2. The germline CDR1 and CDR2 sequences are SNHLY and FYNNEI. V shed 10 bases, J shed 1 base, and the junction held 5 bases outside the gene matches. This CDR3 comprises 13 residues. The CDR3 is CATSGARTDTQYF. In nucleotides, the CDR3 is TGTGCCACCAGCGGGGCCCGCACAGATACGCAGTATTTT.

The chain joins TRBV20-1 to TRBJ2-3; a possible D gene is TRBD1 (6 bases). The CDR3 has 11 amino acids. V lost 6 bases to trimming and J lost 5 bases, with 9 bases between them. Germline assignment: CDR1 DFQATT and CDR2 SNEGSKA (reference sequence). CDR3 region: CSAGQRDTQYF. For the CDR3, the DNA is TGCAGTGCCGGACAGCGAGATACGCAGTATTTT.

This rearrangement joins TRBV6-5 to TRBJ1-1; 10 bases agree with TRBD1. The CDR3 has 16 residues. Germline assignment: CDR1 MNHEY and CDR2 SVGAGI. V lost 2 bases and J lost 1; bases outside the gene matches: 4. The CDR3, as DNA: TGTGCCAGCAGTTACCACCGGGACAGGGGGAACACTGAAGCTTTCTTT. It specifies CASSYHRDRGNTEAFF.

CDR3 amino acids: CATSNRDRATDTQYF. CDR3 DNA: TGTGCCACCAGCAACCGGGACAGGGCCACAGATACGCAGTATTTT. The chain joins TRBV15 to TRBJ2-3; 9 bases align to TRBD1. Germline trimming cut 4 bases from V and 2 bases from J; bases unmatched to any gene: 4. CDR3 length equals 15 residues. CDR1 and CDR2 from the germline V gene are LNHNV and YYDKDF (reference sequence).

This chain uses TRBV30 with TRBJ1-5, with TRBD1 as a possible D gene (6 bases). With 3 bases removed from V and 5 bases from J, the gap between germline ends came to 14 bases. This CDR3 is built from 14 residues. CDR1 and CDR2 from the germline V gene are GTSNPN and SVGIG (reference sequence). In DNA, the CDR3 is TGTGCCTGGAGGGACAGCGTGGGGGATCAGCCCCAGCATTTT. Protein product: CAWRDSVGDQPQHF.

V usage is TRBV27 and J usage is TRBJ1-6; D might be TRBD1 (5 bases). Germline lookup yields CDR1 MNHEY and CDR2 SMNVEV (reference sequence). The V end lost 8 bases, the J end lost 8 bases, and 13 bases lay between the germline ends. The CDR3 contains 13 residues. This CDR3 is CASYGGVDSPLHF. The CDR3 region has the DNA TGTGCCAGCTATGGGGGTGTAGATTCACCCCTCCACTTT.

The genes are TRBV7-8 and TRBJ2-4, with 7 bases matching TRBD1. Trimming at V came to 3 bases and at J to 8 bases, leaving 1 base not matched to a gene. The CDR3 loop spans 12 amino acids. From germline, CDR1 is SGHVS and CDR2 FQNEAQ. The chain's CDR3 is CASSFTGDIQYF. In nucleotides, the CDR3 is TGTGCCAGCAGCTTTACAGGGGACATTCAGTACTTC.

This clone has a handful of counts. V gene TRBV19 combines with J gene TRBJ2-3; no clear D gene. Germline V lookup: CDR1 LNHDA, CDR2 SQIVND (reference sequence). The V gene lost 7 bases and the J gene lost 0 bases, with 11 bases spanning the gap. This CDR3 is 14 amino acids long. The CDR3 spells CASTPEGSTDTQYF. In DNA, the CDR3 is TGTGCCAGTACCCCCGAAGGGAGCACAGATACGCAGTATTTT.

Here the CDR3 DNA reads TGTGCCAGCAGCTTCTCCGGGGGAGTTGATCAGCCCCAGCATTTT. It codes for CASSFSGGVDQPQHF. J is TRBJ1-5 and V is TRBV7-9; tentative D call: TRBD1 (5 bases). Germline values: CDR1 SEHNR, CDR2 FQNEAQ (reference sequence). The CDR3 loop spans 15 amino acids. Trimming stripped 3 bases from V and 5 bases from J, with 14 bases between.

V and J are TRBV9 and TRBJ1-5; the D gene is possibly TRBD1 (6 bases). V gave up 4 bases and J gave up 6 bases, with 14 bases separating them. This CDR3 is 14 amino acids long. Germline CDR1 and CDR2: SGDLS and YYNGEE. CDR3 residues: CASSLAGESQPQHF. As DNA, the CDR3 is TGTGCCAGCAGCCTTGCAGGGGAAAGTCAGCCCCAGCATTTT.

The V gene is TRBV6-6, the J gene TRBJ1-6; no reliable D call. There are 13 residues in the CDR3. Germline V gene data show CDR1 as MNHNY and CDR2 as SVGAGI (reference sequence). The V end was cut by 7 bases, the J end by 7 bases, with 11 bases between. The CDR3 protein is CASISRLNSPLHF. CDR3 bases: TGTGCCAGCATTAGTAGGTTGAATTCACCCCTCCACTTT.

To note about this clone: Distinct nucleotide sequences in the sample also encode this CDR3. This chain links TRBV9 with TRBJ1-1; TRBD1 is a possible D gene (5 bases). Germline V gene lookup returns CDR1 SGDLS and CDR2 YYNGEE. The CDR3 extends over 14 amino acids. V was shortened by 0 bases and J by 3 bases, with 9 bases between the two germline ends. The CDR3 here is CASSVAGGHTEAFF. DNA of the CDR3: TGTGCCAGCAGCGTAGCTGGGGGTCACACTGAAGCTTTCTTT.

This clone has only one observation. The V and J genes are TRBV6-5 and TRBJ1-1; 8 nucleotides align to TRBD1. CDR1 is MNHEY and CDR2 is SVGAGI in the germline V gene. The CDR3 totals 15 residues. With 7 bases clipped from V and 6 bases from J, the junction kept 13 bases outside the gene matches. This CDR3 is CASTVPGQGFPEAFF. The CDR3 region has the DNA TGTGCCAGCACCGTCCCCGGACAGGGCTTCCCTGAAGCTTTCTTT.

This chain links TRBV7-9 with TRBJ2-1; 10 bases map to TRBD2. Germline V gene lookup returns CDR1 SEHNR and CDR2 FQNEAQ (reference sequence). V was clipped by 5 bases and J by 1 base; unmatched bases: 8. This CDR3 comprises 17 residues. The CDR3 DNA is TGTGCCAGCAGCCCCCCCCTAGCGGGGGTTTCCTACAATGAGCAGTTCTTC. Its translation is CASSPPLAGVSYNEQFF. The full variable domain, with the rest looked up from reference TRBV7-9 and TRBJ2-1, is DTGVSQNPRHKITKRGQNVTFRCDPISEHNRLYWYRQTLGQGPEFLTYFQNEAQLEKSRLLSDRFSAERPKGSFSTLEIQRTEQGDSAMYLCASSPPLAGVSYNEQFFGPGTRLTVL.

V and J are TRBV6-6 and TRBJ2-1; 12 bases match TRBD2. This CDR3 is 16 amino acids long. V lost 2 bases, J lost 6 bases, and 5 bases stayed unmatched. CDR1 and CDR2 from the germline V gene are MNHNY and SVGAGI (reference sequence). The CDR3 reads CASSYPGLAGSNEQFF. Written as DNA, the CDR3 is TGTGCCAGCAGTTACCCCGGACTAGCGGGATCCAATGAGCAGTTCTTC.

This clone was observed once. The J gene is TRBJ2-1, the V gene TRBV19, with 10 bases matching TRBD2. Trimming at V came to 3 bases and at J to 8 bases, leaving 7 bases not matched to a gene. This CDR3 region has 15 residues. Germline V gene data show CDR1 as LNHDA and CDR2 as SQIVND (reference sequence). CDR3 in DNA: TGTGCCAGTAGTATTGGGACTAGCGATCATGATGAGCAGTTCTTC. This gives the protein CASSIGTSDHDEQFF.

The chain recombines TRBV3-1 (or the pseudogene TRBV3-2) with TRBJ2-3; TRBD1 matches at 8 bases. Trimming removed 5 bases from V and 5 bases from J; junction bases left unmatched: 9. Germline V gene data show CDR1 as LGHDT and CDR2 as YNNKEL (reference sequence). CDR3 length equals 15 residues. The CDR3 sequence: CASSRQGALGDTQYF. The CDR3 coding sequence is TGTGCCAGCAGCAGGCAGGGGGCGCTTGGAGATACGCAGTATTTT.